This is a list of T cell receptor beta chains from one sample in a study of read filtering for tumor transcriptome and immune sequencing. MiXCR, applied by TCRdb to the reads, yields one record per CDR3 protein. The table lists fewer than 30,000 distinct CDR3 sequences, approximately 15% of them singletons, with roughly two fifths in the top ten. Sequencing was carried out using a population of CD138-negative cells sorted from bone marrow. The origin of the receptors is a donor aged 40 or older with multiple myeloma. CDR3s include the opening cysteine and the closing phenylalanine or tryptophan. D genes are given only for firm matches. Clone size is not always given. Where it is, it says once, few, many or a class for expanded clones.

TGTGCCAGCAGCCAAGGCGCGCCATACGAGCAGTACTTC,CASSQGAPYEQYF,TRBJ2-7,TRBV14,-,few,13
TGTGCCAGCAGCCCATATATCGGGTCTCACGATGAGCAGTTCTTC,CASSPYIGSHDEQFF,TRBJ2-1,TRBV7-6,-,medium-sized,15
TGTGCCAGCGGGAGGGTGCTACAAAGCTACGAGCAGTACTTC,CASGRVLQSYEQYF,TRBJ2-7,TRBV12-3/TRBV12-4,TRBD2,once,14
TGTGCCAGCACCCCGACGATCGGGAACACTGAAGCTTTCTTT,CASTPTIGNTEAFF,TRBJ1-1,TRBV7-9,-,many,14
TGTGCCAGCAACGAGACCCCGGAAGCAGATACGCAGTATTTT,CASNETPEADTQYF,TRBJ2-3,TRBV28,-,many,14
TGTGCCAGCAGTAAACAGGGGAGTGGTGGCTACACCTTC,CASSKQGSGGYTF,TRBJ1-2,TRBV6-1,TRBD1,-,13
TGCGCCAGCAGCTCGGGAATGCCCTACGAGCAGTACTTC,CASSSGMPYEQYF,TRBJ2-7,TRBV5-1,-,many,13
TGCAGCGCTGAGATTACCGTTAGCCAAGAGACCCAGTACTTC,CSAEITVSQETQYF,TRBJ2-5,TRBV29-1,-,-,14
TGCAGTGCCAGGAAGGGGCAGGGTAGTCAGCCCCAGCATTTT,CSARKGQGSQPQHF,TRBJ1-5,TRBV20-1,-,many,14
TGCAGCGTTGAGGATAGTTACAATGAGCAGTTCTTC,CSVEDSYNEQFF,TRBJ2-1,TRBV29-1,-,-,12
TGTGCCAGCAGCCATATCGGGAAGACCCAGTACTTC,CASSHIGKTQYF,TRBJ2-5,TRBV3-1,-,-,12
TGCGCCAGCAGATTTGTGGCCTCCGAGTACAATGAGCAGTTCTTC,CASRFVASEYNEQFF,TRBJ2-1,TRBV23-1,-,many,15
TGCAGCGTTGAACCCCAGGACAGATACTATGGCTACACCTTC,CSVEPQDRYYGYTF,TRBJ1-2,TRBV29-1,-,many,14
TGTGCCAGCAGTTCCACAGGAAGCACCGGGGAGCTGTTTTTT,CASSSTGSTGELFF,TRBJ2-2,TRBV6-6,-,many,14
TGTGCCAGCTCACCACCCGCGGTACGGGCCGAGCAGTACTTC,CASSPPAVRAEQYF,TRBJ2-7,TRBV18,-,many,14
TGTGCCAGCAGCCCGTTTCCACTAGCGGGAGTTGGATTTACCTACGAGCAGTACTTC,CASSPFPLAGVGFTYEQYF,TRBJ2-7,TRBV3-1,TRBD2,many,19
TGTGCCAGCAGTTTATCCCGACGGTACAATGAGCAGTTCTTC,CASSLSRRYNEQFF,TRBJ2-1,TRBV27,-,many,14
TGCGCCAGCAGCTTTGGAGGGGAACGACAGGAGCAGTACTTC,CASSFGGERQEQYF,TRBJ2-7,TRBV5-1,-,many,14
TGCGCCAGCAGCTTGTCGGGACAGGTGAACACTGAAGCTTTCTTT,CASSLSGQVNTEAFF,TRBJ1-1,TRBV5-1,TRBD1,many,15
TGTGCCAGCAGTCGAAATAGCGGGAGTGGTTACAATGAGCAGTCTTTC,CASSRNSGSGYNEQSF,TRBJ2-1,TRBV6-5,TRBD2,-,16
TGCAGTGCTAGGGCAGGGATGAACACTGAAGCTTTCTTT,CSARAGMNTEAFF,TRBJ1-1,TRBV20-1,-,many,13
TGTGCCAGCAGTCCCGGTGGGGGGGGCCTGGGGACTGGAGCTTTCTTC,CASSPGGGGLGTGAFF,TRBJ1-1,TRBV27,-,-,16
TGCAGTGCAAGTTGGACTGGACGCGGGGGCGAGCAGTACTTC,CSASWTGRGGEQYF,TRBJ2-7,TRBV20-1,TRBD2,many,14
TGTGCCAGCTCGCGGGACTTTGTGGGGTATTCAGATACGCAGTATTTT,CASSRDFVGYSDTQYF,TRBJ2-3,TRBV18,-,few,16
TGCAGTGCTAGAAATCCCTCTCAGCCCCAGCATTTT,CSARNPSQPQHF,TRBJ1-5,TRBV20-1,-,many,12
TGCGCCAGCAGCCAACATGGCGTCGGGGGCAATGAGCAGTTCTTC,CASSQHGVGGNEQFF,TRBJ2-1,TRBV4-1,-,many,15
TGCAGTGCGCACGATTGGGGGAAGACTAGCGGGACTCTCTACGAGCAGTACTTC,CSAHDWGKTSGTLYEQYF,TRBJ2-7,TRBV20-1,TRBD2,many,18
TGTGCCAGCGGGAGGGGAAACACCGGGGAGCTGTTTTTT,CASGRGNTGELFF,TRBJ2-2,TRBV12-3/TRBV12-4,TRBD2,-,13
TGTGCCAGCAGCCTCGCCAGCGGGGTGAACACCGGGGAGCTGTTTTTT,CASSLASGVNTGELFF,TRBJ2-2,TRBV9,TRBD2,many,16